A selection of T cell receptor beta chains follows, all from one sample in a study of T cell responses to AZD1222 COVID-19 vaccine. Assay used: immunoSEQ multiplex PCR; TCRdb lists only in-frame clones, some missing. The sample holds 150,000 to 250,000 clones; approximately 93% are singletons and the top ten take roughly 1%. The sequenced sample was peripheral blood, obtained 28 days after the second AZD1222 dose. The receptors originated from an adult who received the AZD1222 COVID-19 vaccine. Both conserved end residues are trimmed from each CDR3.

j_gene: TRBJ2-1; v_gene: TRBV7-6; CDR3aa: ASSPIFGLAGGAHGYEQF
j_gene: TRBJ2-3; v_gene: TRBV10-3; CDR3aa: AISDRRGSTDTQY
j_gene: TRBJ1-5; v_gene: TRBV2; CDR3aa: ASTRQGNQPQH
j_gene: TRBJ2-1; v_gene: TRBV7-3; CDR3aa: ASSSPTAGYNEQF
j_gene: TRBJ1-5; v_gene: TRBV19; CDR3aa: ASSISGASNQPQH
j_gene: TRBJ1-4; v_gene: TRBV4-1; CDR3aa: ASSLPSEKLF
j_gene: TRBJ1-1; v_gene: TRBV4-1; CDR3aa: ASSQVDRQVEAF
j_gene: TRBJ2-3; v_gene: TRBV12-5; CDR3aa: ASGRGDTQY
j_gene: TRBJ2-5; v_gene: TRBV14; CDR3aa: ASSPLSLETQY
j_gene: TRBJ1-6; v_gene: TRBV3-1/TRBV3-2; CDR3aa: ASSHPSSYNSPLH
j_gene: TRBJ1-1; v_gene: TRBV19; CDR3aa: ASNTRGQSITEAF
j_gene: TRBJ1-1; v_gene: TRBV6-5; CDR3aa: ASSYQGYTEAF
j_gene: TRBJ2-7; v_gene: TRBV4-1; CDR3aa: ASSHRDRDEQY
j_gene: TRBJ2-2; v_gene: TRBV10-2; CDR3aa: ASSERVVAGELF
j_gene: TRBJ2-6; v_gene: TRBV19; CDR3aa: ASSMEGQSYTSGANVLT
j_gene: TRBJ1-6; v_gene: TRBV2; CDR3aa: ASSTTRYNSPLH
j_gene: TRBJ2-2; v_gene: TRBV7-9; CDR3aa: ASSLGADSVNTGELF